These 16 T cell receptor beta chains were sequenced from one sample in a study of graft-versus-host responses after intestinal transplantation. Some clones are missing from TCRdb's copy, which holds only in-frame ones; the method was immunoSEQ multiplex PCR. The repertoire holds about 89,000 clones, 92% seen once, with about 0.3% in the top ten. Antigen specificity for these receptors is unknown. The sequences come from unstimulated CD4+ T cells sorted from spleen or lymph node cells, collected before intestinal transplant. These TCRs come from a human donor who received an intestinal transplant.

The chain is built from TRBV7-7 and TRBJ2-2, with 12 bases lining up with TRBD2. Germline V gene sequence: CDR1 SSHAT, CDR2 FNYEAQ (reference sequence). The CDR3 sequence is 16 residues long. V shed 5 bases, J shed 7 bases, and the junction held 8 bases outside the gene matches. CDR3 residues: CASSQGLAGSYGELFF. DNA for the CDR3: TGTGCCAGCAGCCAAGGACTAGCGGGATCATACGGGGAGCTGTTTTTT.

This chain links TRBV2 with TRBJ1-2; possibly TRBD1 for D (5 bases). V gave up 6 bases and J gave up 7 bases, with 24 bases separating them. The CDR3 length is 16 residues. Germline CDR1 reads SNHLY; CDR2 reads FYNNEI. CDR3 bases: TGTGCCAGCAGACACATCGGGGACTCGGGCGAGGGTGGCTACACCTTC. It is translated as CASRHIGDSGEGGYTF.

Points on this clone: Other DNA sequences from this sample encode an identical CDR3 as well. V is TRBV5-5 and J is TRBJ2-1; 9 nucleotides match TRBD1. The CDR3 contains 15 residues. The germline V gene encodes CDR1 SGHKS and CDR2 YYEKEE (reference sequence). The trim removed 5 bases at V and 5 bases at J, leaving 8 bases unmatched. CDR3 sequence reads: CASSLRDRADNEQFF. CDR3 in DNA: TGTGCCAGCAGTCTCCGGGACAGGGCAGACAATGAGCAGTTCTTC.

This clone was counted a few times. This sequence joins TRBV29-1 and TRBJ2-1, with 7 nucleotides matching TRBD1. CDR3 size: 21 residues. Trimming removed 3 bases from V and 0 bases from J; junction bases left unmatched: 23. Per germline, CDR1 SQVTM and CDR2 ANQGSEA. In DNA, the CDR3 is TGCAGCGTTGAGGCCTGGTCCGAAGGGGACAGTCGCCCAAGCTCCTACAATGAGCAGTTCTTC. Translated: CSVEAWSEGDSRPSSYNEQFF.

J is TRBJ2-7 and V is TRBV10-3; D not resolved. The CDR3 covers 14 residues. From germline, CDR1 is ENHRY and CDR2 SYGVKD. V gave up 4 bases and J gave up 3 bases, with 13 bases separating them. CDR3 in DNA: TGTGCCATCAGTGTAGCCAGGAACCTCTACGAGCAGTACTTC. Protein product: CAISVARNLYEQYF.

The V gene is TRBV29-1, the J gene TRBJ2-3; the D call may be TRBD1 or TRBD2 (5 bases each). V gave up 1 base and J gave up 5 bases, with 16 bases separating them. This CDR3 spans 15 amino acids. CDR1 and CDR2 (germline): SQVTM, ANQGSEA. CDR3 loop: CSVEGQGDFRDTQYF. DNA for the CDR3: TGCAGCGTTGAAGGGCAGGGAGACTTTCGAGATACGCAGTATTTT.

The chain carries TRBV5-1 and TRBJ2-2, with D tentatively TRBD1 or TRBD2 (5 bases each). The CDR3 runs to 14 residues. The V end lost 4 bases, the J end lost 2 bases, and 9 bases lay between the germline ends. The germline CDR1 and CDR2 sequences are SGHRS and YFSETQ. CDR3 region: CASSARGNTGELFF. The CDR3 bases are TGCGCCAGCAGCGCGAGGGGTAACACCGGGGAGCTGTTTTTT.

The chain has TRBV27 and TRBJ2-2, with 8 bases aligning to TRBD1. Trimming cost V 3 bases and J 5 bases; bases outside gene matches: 17. Germline V gene sequence: CDR1 MNHEY, CDR2 SMNVEV (reference sequence). This CDR3 is 19 amino acids long. The CDR3 region is CASSLVLGQGALRTGELFF. Written as DNA, the CDR3 is TGTGCCAGCAGTTTGGTATTGGGGCAGGGGGCACTGAGAACCGGGGAGCTGTTTTTT.

This chain joins TRBV15 and TRBJ2-4; D possibly corresponds to TRBD2 (5 bases). V dropped 5 bases and J dropped 0 bases, with 11 bases sitting between them. The CDR3 is 15 amino acids. CDR1 is LNHNV, CDR2 YYDKDF, per germline (reference sequence). The CDR3 sequence is CATSEGGLAKNIQYF. CDR3 coding DNA: TGTGCCACCAGCGAGGGCGGACTAGCCAAAAACATTCAGTACTTC. The full variable domain, rest sourced from reference TRBV15 and TRBJ2-4, is DAMVIQNPRYQVTQFGKPVTLSCSQTLNHNVMYWYQQKSSQAPKLLFHYYDKDFNNEADTPDNFQSRRPNTSFCFLDIRSPGLGDTAMYLCATSEGGLAKNIQYFGAGTRLSVL.

V and J are TRBV4-1 and TRBJ2-2; 7 nucleotides agree with TRBD2. This CDR3 has 15 amino acids. J was trimmed by 6 bases and V by 0 bases; bases with no gene match: 4. The germline V gene encodes CDR1 MGHRA and CDR2 YSYEKL. The CDR3 bases are TGCGCCAGCAGCCAAGATTCCCGGGGGGCCGGGGAGCTGTTTTTT. Its translation: CASSQDSRGAGELFF.

This chain uses TRBV5-1 with TRBJ2-3; TRBD1 aligns across 8 bases. The CDR3 is 15 amino acids. Trimming at V came to 4 bases and at J to 2 bases, leaving 6 bases not matched to a gene. From germline, CDR1 is SGHRS and CDR2 YFSETQ. The CDR3 DNA reads as TGCGCCAGCAGCCTAGACAGGGGTTACACAGATACGCAGTATTTT. This gives the protein CASSLDRGYTDTQYF.

The genes are TRBV25-1 and TRBJ2-7; the D is unclear. The CDR3 sequence is 13 residues long. Germline V CDR1 and CDR2: MGHDK, SYGVNS. Trimming removed 6 bases from V and 6 bases from J, with 15 bases in between. CDR3 DNA: TGTGCCAGCAGGAGCCGAGTTAGAGGCGAGCAGTACTTC. It translates to CASRSRVRGEQYF.

The chain has TRBV27 and TRBJ2-1, with no clear D. V was cut by 8 bases and J by 9 bases, with 8 bases left in between. Germline V gene sequence: CDR1 MNHEY, CDR2 SMNVEV (reference sequence). This CDR3 has 10 residues. The DNA of the CDR3 is TGTGCCAGCGGCTACGTTGAGCAGTTCTTC. It translates to CASGYVEQFF.

V gene TRBV30 combines with J gene TRBJ1-5; D is possibly TRBD1 (5 bases). The CDR3 has 12 residues. CDR1 is GTSNPN, CDR2 SVGIG, per germline (reference sequence). Trimming left V 1 base short and J 7 bases short, with 8 bases between. The CDR3 region has the DNA TGTGCCTGGAGTGACGGGGGACAGCCCCAGCATTTT. Protein sequence: CAWSDGGQPQHF.

The chain joins TRBV5-4 to TRBJ2-2; D is unclear. The germline gives CDR1 SGHNT, CDR2 YYREEE (reference sequence). With 0 bases removed from V and 4 bases from J, the gap between germline ends came to 10 bases. The CDR3 spans 15 residues. The CDR3 sequence is CASSLGPGSTGELFF. The CDR3 DNA reads TGTGCCAGCAGCTTGGGACCTGGTAGCACCGGGGAGCTGTTTTTT.

J is TRBJ2-7 and V is TRBV5-1; TRBD2 matches at 13 bases. Trimming cost V 3 bases and J 3 bases; bases outside gene matches: 3. CDR1 is SGHRS, CDR2 YFSETQ, per germline. The CDR3 spans 15 residues. CDR3 bases: TGCGCCAGCAGCTGGGGACTAGCGGGAAACTACGAGCAGTACTTC. Amino acid sequence: CASSWGLAGNYEQYF. The variable domain in full, completed from reference TRBV5-1 and TRBJ2-7, reads KAGVTQTPRYLIKTRGQQVTLSCSPISGHRSVSWYQQTPGQGLQFLFEYFSETQRNKGNFPGRFSGRQFSNSRSEMNVSTLELGDSALYLCASSWGLAGNYEQYFGPGTRLTVT.